This T cell receptor (beta chain) originates from a study of cytomegalovirus exposure and HLA in healthy donors. The CDR3 runs to 16 residues. Germline CDR1 and CDR2: SGHRS and YFSETQ. V gave up 0 bases and J gave up 2 bases, with 12 bases separating them. Though probably carrying unrecorded immune exposures, donors were nominally healthy at sampling. Study-level results: TCR beta sequences numbering fewer than 20,000 were associated with HLA alleles at 0.05 false discovery rate in a later analysis. It was shown in a later analysis that HLA-associated TCR beta chains were more clonally expanded than other, equally common chains.

The PCR made use of 60 Vbeta and 13 Jbeta primers. In the source study's methods: Per a later analysis, the number of unique TCR beta chains was roughly 80 million, of which some 10 million were shared. The data were produced by immunoSEQ multiplex PCR, yet TCRdb's version contains in-frame clones alone and is incomplete. V and J calls and clone size are given by that table; D and trimming were obtained from the DNA. This sample yields 85,000 to 130,000 clones, of which about 75% are seen a single time; 2.5% to 3.5% belongs to the top ten. On this clone itself: Its antigen is unidentified.

V and J are TRBV5-1 and TRBJ1-5; D is undetermined. The sequencing sample was made of PBMCs. The receptor's source is a male donor in good health and CMV-seropositive. The CDR3 reads CASSLGGLEGNQPQHF. The CDR3 coding sequence is TGCGCCAGCAGCTTGGGAGGGCTTGAGGGCAATCAGCCCCAGCATTTT.